Following are 2 T cell receptor beta chains from one sample sequenced in a study of blood T cell repertoires in COVID-19. The data were produced by immunoSEQ multiplex PCR, yet TCRdb's version contains in-frame clones alone and is incomplete. The table shows about 350,000 clones, with around nine tenths occurring only once. Sequencing used peripheral blood. These TCRs come from a woman aged 55-70 years with COVID-19, enrolled during active disease.

V gene TRBV18 combines with J gene TRBJ1-4; D might be TRBD1 (5 bases). The germline V gene encodes CDR1 KGHSH and CDR2 LQKENI. Trimming stripped 5 bases from V and 7 bases from J, with 14 bases between. The CDR3 contains 14 residues. The CDR3 here is CASSSQGGSEKLFF. The CDR3 DNA is TGTGCCAGCTCATCGCAGGGTGGTAGTGAAAAACTGTTTTTT.

This clone came up once. The J gene is TRBJ2-5, the V gene TRBV2, with TRBD2 matching 12 bases. The V gene end was trimmed by 4 bases and the J gene end by 1 base; junction bases not matched to a gene: 4. This CDR3 region has 16 residues. Germline-derived CDR1 and CDR2 are SNHLY and FYNNEI. CDR3 in DNA: TGTGCCAGCAGTGCGGGACTAGCGGGTGTCCAAGAGACCCAGTACTTC. Protein: CASSAGLAGVQETQYF.